This is a list of T cell receptor beta chains from one sample in a study of CD8+CD57+ T cells in acquired aplastic anemia. TCRdb re-analysed the reads in MiXCR, keeping a single row per CDR3 protein. This table has more than 200,000 distinct CDR3 sequences, about half appearing once. The source material was sorted CD4+, CD8+, or CD8+CD57+ T cells (not recorded which) from PBMCs. These receptors all stem from a human donor with aplastic anemia. The CDR3 runs from the conserved cysteine through the conserved F or W. D genes are given only for firm matches. Clone size appears in some rows only: once, few, many, or a class for an expanded clone.

>TRBD1|TRBJ1-2|15|TRBV9|many
TGTGCCAGCAGCTTAGGACAGGGGAGTGACTATGGCTACACCTTC
CASSLGQGSDYGYTF
>-|TRBJ1-2|12|TRBV12-3/TRBV12-4|-
TGTGCCAGCAGTTCGGCGGGGTATGGCTACACCTTC
CASSSAGYGYTF
>-|TRBJ1-3|17|TRBV19|-
TGTGCCAGTAGTCAAGGGGCAGCTCGAGGCTCTGGAAACACCATATATTTT
CASSQGAARGSGNTIYF
>TRBD1|TRBJ2-5|16|TRBV19|many
TGTGCCAGTAGTATTGACCAGGGGGATTTCCAAGAGACCCAGTACTTC
CASSIDQGDFQETQYF
>-|TRBJ2-7|15|TRBV5-5|-
TGTGCCAGCAGCTCCGGGCCTACCAGCTCCTACGAGCAGTACTTC
CASSSGPTSSYEQYF
>-|TRBJ2-2|14|TRBV18|-
TGTGCCAGCTCACCTGGGAAGGGAACCGGGGAGCTGTTTTTT
CASSPGKGTGELFF
>-|TRBJ2-7|10|TRBV20-1|-
TGCAGTGCCCTATTTGGCGAGCAGTACTTC
CSALFGEQYF
>-|TRBJ1-2|14|TRBV6-5|-
TGTGCCAGCAGTGGCTCCGGGACCGGGGATGGCTACACCTTC
CASSGSGTGDGYTF
>TRBD2|TRBJ2-1|15|TRBV7-2|-
TGTGCCAGCAGCCGTAGCGGGAGCCCCTACAATGAGCAGTTCTTC
CASSRSGSPYNEQFF
>-|TRBJ1-1|11|TRBV12-3/TRBV12-4|-
TGTGCCAGCAGATCGAGGGTAGAAGCTTTCTTT
CASRSRVEAFF
>-|TRBJ2-1|14|TRBV5-1|many
TGCGCCAGCAGCTTGGATTTTGCTGGGAATGAGCAGTTCTTC
CASSLDFAGNEQFF
>-|TRBJ1-1|12|TRBV12-3/TRBV12-4|-
TGTGCCAGCAGTTTATTTGGCAATGAAGCTTTCTTT
CASSLFGNEAFF
>-|TRBJ1-4|14|TRBV7-8|many
TGTGCCAGCAGCCCCCAAAGGGCTAATGAAAAACTGTTTTTT
CASSPQRANEKLFF
>-|TRBJ2-6|16|TRBV15|many
TGTGCCACCAGCTTTACAGGGAGCTCTGGGGCCAACGTCCTGACTTTC
CATSFTGSSGANVLTF
>TRBD1|TRBJ1-1|16|TRBV25-1|-
TGTGCCAGCAGTGAATTGGGTCCGGGACAGGGGACTGAGGCTTTCTTT
CASSELGPGQGTEAFF
>TRBD1|TRBJ1-3|18|TRBV7-2|-
TGTGCCAGCAGTTTGTCTCCGGGACAGAGTCTCTCTGGAAACACCATATATTTT
CASSLSPGQSLSGNTIYF
>TRBD2|TRBJ2-1|16|TRBV2|few
TGCGCCAGCAGCCGGCGGGGGGTATCGGGGCTAAATGAGCAGTTCTTC
CASSRRGVSGLNEQFF
>TRBD1|TRBJ1-1|18|TRBV7-8|many
TGTGCCAGCAGCCCACAGTGGGGACAGGGGGCCGGGAACACTGAAGCTTTCTTT
CASSPQWGQGAGNTEAFF
>TRBD1|TRBJ2-7|14|TRBV14|-
TGTGCCAGCAGCCAACTGGGACAGTTCGACGAGCAGTACTTC
CASSQLGQFDEQYF
>-|TRBJ1-1|17|TRBV5-4|-
TGTGCCAGCAGCCCCCCCCCCGCAGGGGAGACGAACACTGAAGCTTTCTTT
CASSPPPAGETNTEAFF
>TRBD2|TRBJ2-3|20|TRBV5-1|few
TGCGCCAGCAGCTTGGGGGTGGTGGGGGACTACCTTCGGGGCACAGATACGCAGTATTTT
CASSLGVVGDYLRGTDTQYF
>-|TRBJ1-5|16|TRBV27|-
TGTGCCAGCAGTTCTCACCTTCAGGGAAGGGATCAGCCCCAGCATTTT
CASSSHLQGRDQPQHF
>-|TRBJ1-2|11|TRBV29-1|few
TGCAGCGTTAATAGCCTCTATGGCTACACCTTC
CSVNSLYGYTF
>-|TRBJ1-4|14|TRBV2|-
TGTGCCAGCAGTGAAACGCGTCTCAATGAAAAACTGTTTTTT
CASSETRLNEKLFF
>TRBD1|TRBJ2-2|16|TRBV24-1|-
TGTGCCACCATCAAAATCCGGGACAGGGACACCGGGGAGCTGTTTTTT
CATIKIRDRDTGELFF
>-|TRBJ1-1|14|TRBV10-3|many
TGTGCCATCAGCCGGACGGAGGGGAACACTGAAGCTTTCTTT
CAISRTEGNTEAFF
>TRBD1|TRBJ2-6|20|TRBV6-5|many
TGTGCCAGCAGGGAGACAGTGACAGGGTTCGCCCGCTCTGGGGCCAACGTCCTGACTTTC
CASRETVTGFARSGANVLTF
>TRBD2|TRBJ2-5|16|TRBV5-1|-
TGCGCCAGCAGCTTGGGGGCGGGAGACCGGGAGGCGACCCAGTACTTC
CASSLGAGDREATQYF
>-|TRBJ2-2|17|TRBV20-1|many
TGCAGTGCTAGAGTGGGGACCGGGACTCCGAACACCGGGGAGCTGTTTTTT
CSARVGTGTPNTGELFF
>TRBD2|TRBJ2-7|16|TRBV19|once
TGTGCCAGTAGTAGACAGGGGACTAGCGGATCCTACGAGCAGTACTTC
CASSRQGTSGSYEQYF
>-|TRBJ2-3|17|TRBV14|-
TGTGCCAGCAGCCAAGATTGGAGCTTAGCGGCCGCAGATACGCAGTATTTT
CASSQDWSLAAADTQYF
>-|TRBJ1-1|11|TRBV7-8|-
TGTGCCAGCAGCTTAGGGATTGAAGCTTTCTTT
CASSLGIEAFF
>TRBD1|TRBJ1-1|13|TRBV29-1|many
TGCAGCGCAAGACAGGGGGTGAACACTGAAGCTTTCTTT
CSARQGVNTEAFF
>TRBD2|TRBJ2-3|16|TRBV20-1|-
TGCAGTGCTAGAGATCTAGCGGGGGGGCGTGCAGATACGCAGTATTTT
CSARDLAGGRADTQYF
>-|TRBJ1-6|13|TRBV11-3|-
TGTGCCAGCAGCTCAGATCCCAATTCACCCCTCCACTTT
CASSSDPNSPLHF
>TRBD1|TRBJ1-1|14|TRBV9|once
TGTGCCAGCAGCCCCCGACAGGGAACTAATGAAGCTTTCTTT
CASSPRQGTNEAFF
>TRBD1|TRBJ1-1|14|TRBV7-2|-
TGTGCCAGCAGCTTCACAGGGGATTCCACTGAAGCTTTCTTT
CASSFTGDSTEAFF
>-|TRBJ1-6|18|TRBV5-1|-
TGCGCCAGCAGCTCCTCCGGGAGTTGGGAGGGACATAATTCACCCCTCCACTTT
CASSSSGSWEGHNSPLHF
>-|TRBJ2-3|17|TRBV15|-
TGTGCCACCAGCAGAGATTGGGGACATCGCGGGGCAGATACGCAGTATTTT
CATSRDWGHRGADTQYF
>-|TRBJ2-1|11|TRBV5-1|once
TGCGCCAGCAGCTGGGGACGGGAGCAGTTCTTC
CASSWGREQFF
>TRBD1|TRBJ2-1|16|TRBV20-1|-
TGCAGTGCTAGAAACCCGGGACAGGGGGGCGTAGAGGTGCAGTTCTTC
CSARNPGQGGVEVQFF
>TRBD1|TRBJ2-3|18|TRBV4-1|few
TGCGCCAGCAGCCGGTTGCCGTCCGGGACAGGGGAGGGGGATACGCAGTATTTT
CASSRLPSGTGEGDTQYF
>TRBD2|TRBJ2-3|15|TRBV2|-
TGTGCCAGCAGTTTGTCCCGGGGGGGCCGGGATACGCAGTATTTT
CASSLSRGGRDTQYF
>-|TRBJ1-1|15|TRBV28|-
TGTGCCAGCAGCCTTGCCGGGAGGACGAACACTGAAGCTTTCTTT
CASSLAGRTNTEAFF